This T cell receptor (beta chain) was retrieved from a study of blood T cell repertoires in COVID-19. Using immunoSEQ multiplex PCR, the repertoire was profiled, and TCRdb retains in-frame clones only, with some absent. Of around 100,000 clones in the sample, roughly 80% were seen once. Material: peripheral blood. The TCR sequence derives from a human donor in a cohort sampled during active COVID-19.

In DNA form, the CDR3 reads TGTGCCAGCAGCTTCCGCGGGGGCCGCACAGATACGCAGTATTTT. Its translation: CASSFRGGRTDTQYF. This chain connects TRBV7-9 to TRBJ2-3, with TRBD2 as a possible D gene (7 bases). Between the trimmed V and J ends, which lost 3 bases and 1 base, there was a span of 11 bases. CDR3 length: 15 amino acids. In germline, CDR1 is SEHNR, CDR2 FQNEAQ (reference sequence).